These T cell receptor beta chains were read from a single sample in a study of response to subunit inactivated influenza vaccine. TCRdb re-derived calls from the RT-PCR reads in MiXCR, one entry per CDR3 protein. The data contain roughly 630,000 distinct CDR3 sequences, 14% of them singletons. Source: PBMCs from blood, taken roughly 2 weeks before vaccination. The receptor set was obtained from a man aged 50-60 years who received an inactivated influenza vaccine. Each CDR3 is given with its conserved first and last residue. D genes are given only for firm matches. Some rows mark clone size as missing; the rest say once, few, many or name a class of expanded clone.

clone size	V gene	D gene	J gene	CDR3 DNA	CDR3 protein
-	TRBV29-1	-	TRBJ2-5	TGCAGCGTTGACGAGGGGACCTACCAAGAGACCCAGTACTTC	CSVDEGTYQETQYF
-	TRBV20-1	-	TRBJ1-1	TGCAGTGCTGTCCGGATGGAAGCTTTCTTT	CSAVRMEAFF
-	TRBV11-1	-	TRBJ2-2	TGTGCCAGCAACCTAAGCCCGGACGGATTAACGAACACCGGGGAGCTGTTTTTT	CASNLSPDGLTNTGELFF
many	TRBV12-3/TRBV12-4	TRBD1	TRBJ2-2	TGTGCCAGCAGGACCGACAGGGGAGCCGGGGAGCTGTTTTTT	CASRTDRGAGELFF
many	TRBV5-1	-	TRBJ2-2	TGCGCCAGCAGCTTGGTACCAGGAGGCACCGGGGAGCTGTTTTTT	CASSLVPGGTGELFF
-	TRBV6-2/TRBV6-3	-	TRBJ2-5	TGTGCCAGCAGGAGAGCAGGGATCGGAGAGACCCAGTACTTC	CASRRAGIGETQYF
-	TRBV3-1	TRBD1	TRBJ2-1	TGTGCCAGCAGTCTAGGACAGGGGCGGCTCTACAATGAGCAGTTCTTC	CASSLGQGRLYNEQFF
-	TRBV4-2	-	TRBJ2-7	TGTGCCAGCAGCCAACCCGGGACTCCGTACGAGCAGTACTTC	CASSQPGTPYEQYF
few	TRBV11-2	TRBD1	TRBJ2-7	TGTGCCAGCAGCCCCTGGACAGGGGACTCCTACGAGCAGTACTTC	CASSPWTGDSYEQYF
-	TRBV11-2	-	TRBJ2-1	TGTGCCAGCAGCTTACCCTCCCGGGAGCAGTTCTTC	CASSLPSREQFF
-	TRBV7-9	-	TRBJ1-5	TGTGCCAGCAGCCCCCTTCTCGGCGGGCTCCAGCCCCAGCATTTT	CASSPLLGGLQPQHF
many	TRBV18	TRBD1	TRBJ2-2	TGTGCCAGCTCGACAGGGTACACCGGGGAGCTGTTTTTT	CASSTGYTGELFF
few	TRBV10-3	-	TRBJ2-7	TGTGCCATCAGTGATCCGACAGGAAACTCCTACGAGCAGTACTTC	CAISDPTGNSYEQYF
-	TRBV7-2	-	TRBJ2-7	TGTGCCAGCAGCTCACAGGGGACTCCCTGGGGCGAGCAGTACTTC	CASSSQGTPWGEQYF
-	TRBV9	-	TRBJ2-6	TGTGCCAGCAGCCCACACCTCACCCACTCTGGGGCCAACGTCCTGACTTTC	CASSPHLTHSGANVLTF
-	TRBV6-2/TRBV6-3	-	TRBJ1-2	TGTGCCAGCAGTTACGACGGGGCGGGGAACATCTATGGCTACACCTTC	CASSYDGAGNIYGYTF
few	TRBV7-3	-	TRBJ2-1	TGTGCCAGCAGCTTCGGTCGGGGTGAGCAGTTCTTC	CASSFGRGEQFF
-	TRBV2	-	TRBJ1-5	TGTGCCAGCAGTGACAGGGAAGGCTCATTCAATCAGCCCCAGCATTTT	CASSDREGSFNQPQHF
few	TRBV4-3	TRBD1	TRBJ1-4	TGCGCCAGCAGCTGGGACAGGGCAGCTAATGAAAAACTGTTTTTT	CASSWDRAANEKLFF
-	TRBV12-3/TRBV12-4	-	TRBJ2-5	TGTGCCAGCAGTCAACAGCTCCAAGAGACCCAGTACTTC	CASSQQLQETQYF
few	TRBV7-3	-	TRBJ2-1	TGTGCCAGCAGTGCCCGTCCAGGGAATGAGCAGTTCTTC	CASSARPGNEQFF
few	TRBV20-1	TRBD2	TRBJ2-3	TGCAGTGCTAGAGATGGTGGGACTAGCGGGGTTAGATTATCTACGCAGTATTTT	CSARDGGTSGVRLSTQYF
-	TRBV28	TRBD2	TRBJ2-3	TGTGCCAGCAGTTGGGCAACTAGCGGGAGAAGCACAGATACGCAGTATTTT	CASSWATSGRSTDTQYF
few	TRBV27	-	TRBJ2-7	TGTGCCAGCAGTCCCACGCTCCTGTCTCACGAGCAGTACTTC	CASSPTLLSHEQYF
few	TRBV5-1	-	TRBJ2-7	TGCGCCAGCCCTTCCGGTCCCCCGGGGAGCTACGAGCAGTACTTC	CASPSGPPGSYEQYF
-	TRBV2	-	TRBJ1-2	TGTGCCAGCAGTGGGACGGGTTATGGCTACACCTTC	CASSGTGYGYTF
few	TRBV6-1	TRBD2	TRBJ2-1	TGTGCCAGCAGTGAAGGGGGACGGCTAGCGGGGTACAATGAGCAGTTCTTC	CASSEGGRLAGYNEQFF
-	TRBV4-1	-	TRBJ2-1	TGCGCCAGCAGCCAAGGGTTCAGCGGACCCTACAATGAGCAGTTCTTC	CASSQGFSGPYNEQFF
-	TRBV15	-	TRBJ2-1	TGTGCCACCAGCAGCCTTAGGCCAGGGCAGTTCTTC	CATSSLRPGQFF
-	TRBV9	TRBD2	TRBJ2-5	TGTGCCAGCAGCGTGACTAGCGGGGGGCCGTTGGAGACCCAGTACTTC	CASSVTSGGPLETQYF
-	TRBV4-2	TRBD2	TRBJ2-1	TGTGCCAGCAGCCAAGAGAAGGGTGGGACTAAATACAATGAGCAGTTCTTC	CASSQEKGGTKYNEQFF
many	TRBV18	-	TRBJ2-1	TGTGCCAGCTCACCCCCCGGGGTAGCGGACTACAATGAGCAGTTCTTC	CASSPPGVADYNEQFF
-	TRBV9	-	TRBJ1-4	TGTGCCAGCAGCCTACAGGGAATAGCTAATGAAAAACTGTTTTTT	CASSLQGIANEKLFF
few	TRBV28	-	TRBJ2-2	TGTGCCAGCGGTGGGGGGGCGAGTGACACCGGGGAGCTGTTTTTT	CASGGGASDTGELFF
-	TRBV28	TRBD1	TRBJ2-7	TGTGCCAGCAGTAGACAGGGAAGGCCCTACGAGCAGTACTTC	CASSRQGRPYEQYF
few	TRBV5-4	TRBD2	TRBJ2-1	TGTGCCAGCAGCTTTTCCATACTAGCGGGGAGCTCCTACAATGAGCAGTTCTTC	CASSFSILAGSSYNEQFF
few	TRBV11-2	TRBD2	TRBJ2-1	TGTGCCAGCAGCTCCGGGACTAGCAAGCTGTTCTTC	CASSSGTSKLFF
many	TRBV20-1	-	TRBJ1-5	TGCAGTGCGTCGGGCAGGGCGACTCAGCCCCAGCATTTT	CSASGRATQPQHF
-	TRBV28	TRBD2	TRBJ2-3	TGTGCCAGCAGCCTCACTAGCGCCAGCACAGATACGCAGTATTTT	CASSLTSASTDTQYF
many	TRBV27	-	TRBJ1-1	TGTGCCAGCAGTTTATCGGGTTTCACTGAAGCTTTCTTT	CASSLSGFTEAFF
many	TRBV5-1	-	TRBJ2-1	TGCGCCAGCAGCTTACGGACTCAAAGCTCCTACAATGAGCAGTTCTTC	CASSLRTQSSYNEQFF
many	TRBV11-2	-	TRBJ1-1	TGTGCCAGCAGCTTAGCCGGATACACTGAAGCTTTCTTT	CASSLAGYTEAFF
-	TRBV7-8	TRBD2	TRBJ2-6	TGTGCCAGCAGCTTAGCCCCTAGCGGGGGGTCTGGGGCCAACGTCCTGACTTTC	CASSLAPSGGSGANVLTF
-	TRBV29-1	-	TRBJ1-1	TGCGGCGTTGAGGTGGGGGCCGGCACTGAAGCTTTCTTT	CGVEVGAGTEAFF
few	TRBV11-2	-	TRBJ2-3	TGTGCCAGCAGCCGTCGAAAGCGGGCCTCTTACACAGATACGCAGTATTTT	CASSRRKRASYTDTQYF
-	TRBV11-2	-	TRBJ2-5	TGTGCCAGCAGCTTAGCCTGGGGCAGCCAAGAGACCCAGTACTTC	CASSLAWGSQETQYF
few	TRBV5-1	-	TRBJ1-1	TGCGCCAGCAGCTTGGGTGGGAGGGTTTACAACACTGAAGCTTTCTTT	CASSLGGRVYNTEAFF
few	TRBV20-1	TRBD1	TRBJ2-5	TGCAGTGCTAGAGCGGCAGGGGGCCGTGAGACCCAGTACTTC	CSARAAGGRETQYF
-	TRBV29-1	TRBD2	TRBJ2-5	TGCAGCGATAAGACTAGCTCGGAGACCCAGTACTTC	CSDKTSSETQYF
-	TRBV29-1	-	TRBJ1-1	TGCAGCGCCCATGGCTCCACTGAAGCTTTCTTT	CSAHGSTEAFF
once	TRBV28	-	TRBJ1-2	TGTGCCAGCACCCTCGGGGGAACAAACTATGGCTACACCTTC	CASTLGGTNYGYTF
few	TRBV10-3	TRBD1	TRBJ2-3	TGTGCCATCAGTGAGTCGGGCAGGGGGCAAACAGATACGCAGTATTTT	CAISESGRGQTDTQYF
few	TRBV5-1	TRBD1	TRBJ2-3	TGCGCCAGCACCGGACAGGGAGATACGCAGTATTTT	CASTGQGDTQYF
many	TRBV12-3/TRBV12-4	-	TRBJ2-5	TGTGCCAGCAGTAGGAAAGAGACCCAGTACTTC	CASSRKETQYF